These 21 T cell receptor beta chains came from one sample sequenced in a study of cytomegalovirus exposure and HLA in healthy donors. In the PCR, 60 Vbeta and 13 Jbeta primers were used. The repertoire was sequenced with immunoSEQ multiplex PCR; TCRdb's copy has only in-frame clones and lacks some. The table shows about 59,000 clones, with about 80% occurring only once. The material sequenced was PBMCs. The receptors come from a middle-aged man in good health and CMV-seronegative.

V gene TRBV6-8 combines with J gene TRBJ2-1, with 8 bases matching TRBD2. Germline assignment: CDR1 MNHGY and CDR2 SAAAGT. The CDR3 is 12 amino acids. J was trimmed by 7 bases and V by 4 bases; bases with no gene match: 0. CDR3 amino acids: CASSLAGNEQFF. In DNA, the CDR3 is TGTGCCAGCAGTTTAGCGGGGAATGAGCAGTTCTTC.

The V call is TRBV27, the J call TRBJ2-7, with TRBD1 matching over 7 bases. Germline CDR1 is MNHEY and CDR2 is SMNVEV (reference sequence). The CDR3 is 14 residues long. V trimming: 6 bases; J trimming: 4 bases; junction bases outside the gene matches: 9. CDR3 coding DNA: TGTGCCAGCAGGAGACAGGGAAATTTTTACGAGCAGTACGTC. It codes for CASRRQGNFYEQYV.

The chain joins TRBV18 to TRBJ1-5; D gene ambiguous. The length of the CDR3 is 14 residues. Germline V lookup: CDR1 KGHSH, CDR2 LQKENI. V gave up 1 base and J gave up 6 bases, with 10 bases separating them. The DNA for the CDR3 is TGTGCCAGCTCACCACGGGTAGAGGGTCAGCCCCAGCATTTT. Protein product: CASSPRVEGQPQHF.

This rearrangement joins TRBV5-5 to TRBJ2-7; 8 nucleotides line up with TRBD1. Trimming at V came to 4 bases and at J to 5 bases, leaving 8 bases not matched to a gene. Germline CDR1 is SGHKS and CDR2 is YYEKEE (reference sequence). This CDR3 contains 14 residues. The CDR3 here is CASSPDRVIHEQYV. The CDR3 region has the DNA TGTGCCAGCAGCCCGGACAGGGTCATCCACGAGCAGTACGTC.

The chain employs TRBV5-1 and TRBJ2-3; 10 bases are a match to TRBD1. The CDR3 consists of 15 residues. The trim removed 4 bases at V and 7 bases at J, leaving 9 bases unmatched. Germline-derived CDR1 and CDR2 are SGHRS and YFSETQ. In nucleotides, the CDR3 is TGCGCCAGCAGCCAAACCGGGACAGGGGTAAATACGCAGTATTTT. Translated: CASSQTGTGVNTQYF.

V usage is TRBV7-9 and J usage is TRBJ2-5; D is possibly TRBD2 (6 bases). Trimming stripped 1 base from V and 4 bases from J, with 16 bases between. The V gene's germline CDR1 is SEHNR and CDR2 FQNEAQ (reference sequence). The CDR3 length is 16 residues. As DNA, the CDR3 is TGTGCCAGCAGCTTAGTTTTGGGCGGGGCGGGAGAGACCCAGTACTTC. It translates to CASSLVLGGAGETQYF.

V gene TRBV10-2 combines with J gene TRBJ1-2; 7 bases fit TRBD1. CDR1 and CDR2 from the germline V gene are WSHSY and SAAADI. V shed 4 bases, J shed 7 bases, and the junction held 6 bases outside the gene matches. The CDR3 sequence is 13 residues long. CDR3 residues: CASSGHRGSGYTF. CDR3 nucleotides: TGCGCCAGCAGTGGTCACAGGGGATCTGGCTACACCTTC.

V and J are TRBV29-1 and TRBJ1-1; the D gene is possibly TRBD1 (6 bases). Trimming pared 0 bases from V and 11 bases from J, leaving 25 bases between. CDR1 is SQVTM, CDR2 ANQGSEA, per germline. The CDR3 spans 16 residues. CDR3 amino acids: CSVEDFGQPKTRGAFF. The CDR3 coding sequence is TGCAGCGTTGAAGATTTTGGACAGCCCAAAACGCGGGGGGCTTTCTTT. The full variable domain, rest sourced from reference TRBV29-1 and TRBJ1-1, is SAVISQKPSRDICQRGTSLTIQCQVDSQVTMMFWYRQQPGQSLTLIATANQGSEATYESGFVIDKFPISRPNLTFSTLTVSNMSPEDSSIYLCSVEDFGQPKTRGAFFGQGTRLTVV.

The rearrangement uses TRBV30 and TRBJ1-4; 8 bases fit TRBD1. CDR1 is GTSNPN, CDR2 SVGIG, per germline (reference sequence). The CDR3 is made up of 14 amino acids. The junction had 5 bases not matched to a gene; V was cut back by 3 bases and J by 5 bases. CDR3 region: CAWRGGQGNEKLFF. In nucleotides, the CDR3 is TGTGCCTGGAGGGGAGGACAGGGCAATGAAAAACTGTTTTTT.

This chain connects TRBV4-3 to TRBJ1-2; D is unresolved. Per germline, CDR1 LGHNA and CDR2 YSLEER. The CDR3 is made up of 16 amino acids. V was cut by 1 base and J by 4 bases, with 16 bases left in between. CDR3 loop: CASSQVHKLTPYGYTF. The CDR3 DNA is TGCGCCAGCAGCCAAGTCCACAAATTAACCCCCTATGGCTACACCTTC.

The gene calls are TRBV7-9 and TRBJ1-2; D is undetermined. In germline, CDR1 is SEHNR, CDR2 FQNEAQ (reference sequence). The V end lost 5 bases, the J end lost 0 bases, and 13 bases lay between the germline ends. CDR3 length equals 15 residues. CDR3 bases: TGTGCCAGCAGCAGGACCGGGGAGCCTAACTATGGCTACACCTTC. Protein product: CASSRTGEPNYGYTF.

V usage is TRBV25-1 and J usage is TRBJ2-7; 8 bases align to TRBD2. Germline CDR1 and CDR2: MGHDK and SYGVNS. This CDR3 has 13 residues. J lost 8 bases, V lost 5 bases, and 8 bases had no gene match. CDR3 loop: CASSRSGADKQYF. The CDR3 DNA follows: TGTGCCAGCAGTCGTAGCGGGGCAGACAAGCAGTACTTC.

This sequence joins TRBV30 and TRBJ2-3; D remains ambiguous. This CDR3 spans 11 amino acids. V shed 4 bases and J shed 6 bases, with 8 bases lying between them. Looked up from germline, CDR1 is GTSNPN and CDR2 is SVGIG (reference sequence). The DNA of the CDR3 is TGTGCCTGGAAGGTAGCCGATACGCAGTATTTT. Its protein is CAWKVADTQYF.

V gene TRBV29-1 combines with J gene TRBJ2-1; possibly TRBD1 for D (6 bases). Trimming shortened V by 6 bases and J by 0 bases, and 12 bases separated the two germline ends. Per the germline V gene, CDR1 is SQVTM and CDR2 is ANQGSEA. The CDR3 totals 14 residues. Here the CDR3 reads CSVLLGASYNEQFF. CDR3 bases: TGCAGCGTACTTCTGGGGGCCTCCTACAATGAGCAGTTCTTC.

This sequence joins TRBV5-5 and TRBJ2-7; 7 bases agree with TRBD1. CDR3 length equals 13 residues. The germline CDR1 and CDR2 sequences are SGHKS and YYEKEE (reference sequence). The trim removed 6 bases at V and 6 bases at J, leaving 9 bases unmatched. CDR3 loop: CASTRDSGGEQYF. The CDR3 DNA is TGTGCCAGCACCAGGGACAGTGGCGGCGAGCAGTACTTC.

The V and J genes are TRBV7-9 and TRBJ2-7; tentatively, D is TRBD1 (6 bases). CDR1 and CDR2 (germline): SEHNR, FQNEAQ (reference sequence). V was shortened by 2 bases and J by 2 bases, with 7 bases between the two germline ends. This CDR3 is built from 13 residues. The CDR3 nucleotides are TGTGCCAGCAGCTTAAAGGGGGCCTACGAGCAGTACGTC. Translation gives CASSLKGAYEQYV.

J is TRBJ2-7 and V is TRBV5-4; 7 bases fit TRBD2. Germline CDR1 and CDR2: SGHNT and YYREEE (reference sequence). The CDR3 sequence is 16 residues long. Trimming took 4 bases from V and 0 from J; bases not matched to a gene: 10. The CDR3 protein is CASSADLAASSYEQYF. CDR3 in DNA: TGTGCCAGCAGCGCAGATCTAGCGGCCAGCTCCTACGAGCAGTACTTC.

The chain has TRBV7-2 and TRBJ1-3; 9 bases line up with TRBD1. CDR3 size: 16 residues. CDR1 and CDR2 (germline): SGHTA, FQGNSA. J lost 6 bases, V lost 2 bases, and 8 bases had no gene match. CDR3 loop: CASSLMTGTGLNTIYF. The DNA for the CDR3 is TGTGCCAGCAGCTTAATGACGGGGACAGGGCTAAACACCATATATTTT. Full variable domain (remainder filled in from reference TRBV7-2 and TRBJ1-3): GAGVSQSPSNKVTEKGKDVELRCDPISGHTALYWYRQSLGQGLEFLIYFQGNSAPDKSGLPSDRFSAERTGGSVSTLTIQRTQQEDSAVYLCASSLMTGTGLNTIYFGEGSWLTVV.

As concerns this clone: Because the CDR3 is missing its conserved closing phenylalanine or tryptophan, this is likely a read error. The limits of the CDR3 on the DNA are not certain, so only TCRdb's listed CDR3 is given. V gene TRBV6-1 combines with J gene TRBJ1-2; the D call TRBD1 from the table was never checked on the DNA. The CDR3 region is 11 residues in length, termini included. In germline, CDR1 is MNHNS, CDR2 SASEGT. CDR3 amino acids: CASRQDSIVRL.

The chain combines TRBV7-9 with TRBJ1-5, with D perhaps matching TRBD1 (5 bases). CDR1 is SEHNR and CDR2 is FQNEAQ in the germline V gene (reference sequence). There are 15 residues in the CDR3. V lost 4 bases, J lost 3 bases, and 13 bases lay in between. CDR3 bases: TGTGCCAGCAGCTCGGCGGGACGGCCCAATCAGCCCCAGCATTTT. It translates to CASSSAGRPNQPQHF.

The rearrangement uses TRBV19 and TRBJ2-7; TRBD1 aligns across 10 bases. V gave up 2 bases and J gave up 4 bases; unmatched junction bases: 8. Germline CDR1 reads LNHDA; CDR2 reads SQIVND (reference sequence). The CDR3 has 16 residues. The CDR3 DNA reads as TGTGCCAGTAGTATATATCCCGGGACAGGGGTATACGAGCAGTACTTC. Translating gives CASSIYPGTGVYEQYF. The full variable domain, completed using reference TRBV19 and TRBJ2-7, is DGGITQSPKYLFRKEGQNVTLSCEQNLNHDAMYWYRQDPGQGLRLIYYSQIVNDFQKGDIAEGYSVSREKKESFPLTVTSAQKNPTAFYLCASSIYPGTGVYEQYFGPGTRLTVT.